This TCR beta chain was identified during a study of CD8 T cells in ankylosing spondylitis. V shed 6 bases and J shed 1 base, with 6 bases lying between them. This CDR3 spans 13 amino acids. This clonotype was found many times. One entry per CDR3 protein, called by TCRdb with MiXCR from the 5' RACE reads. This sample carries around 25,000 distinct CDR3 sequences, 10% to 15% of them seen once, and the ten largest clones take 30% to 45%. Sequencing was done on a sample of blood. The receptor's source is a male donor with ankylosing spondylitis or in good health (not recorded which). V gene TRBV12-3 or TRBV12-4 combines with J gene TRBJ2-2, with D possibly matching TRBD2 (5 bases). CDR3 coding DNA: TGTGCCAGCAGGGGAGTGAACACCGGGGAGCTGTTTTTT. Translating gives CASRGVNTGELFF.